The 9 T cell receptor beta chains below were found in one sample sequenced in a study of blood T cell repertoires in COVID-19. TCRdb's copy holds only in-frame clones and misses some; the assay was immunoSEQ multiplex PCR. The top ten hold 0.53% of the sample, which has about 160,000 clones, approximately 91% seen once. Sequenced material: peripheral blood. These receptors all come from a man aged 45-65 years with acute or convalescent COVID-19.

V and J are TRBV5-1 and TRBJ1-1; TRBD1 matches at 8 bases. CDR1 is SGHRS and CDR2 is YFSETQ in the germline V gene. The CDR3 covers 15 residues. V was clipped by 2 bases and J by 1 base; unmatched bases: 4. The CDR3 reads CASSLQGGPNTEAFF. The CDR3, as DNA: TGCGCCAGCAGCTTACAGGGGGGCCCGAACACTGAAGCTTTCTTT.

The chain carries TRBV28 and TRBJ1-6; D is undetermined. Germline V gene data show CDR1 as MDHEN and CDR2 as SYDVKM. Trimming cost V 2 bases and J 8 bases, with 16 bases left between them. This CDR3 has 16 amino acids. DNA for the CDR3: TGTGCCAGCAGTTTACTTGACTCGGCCGGGGATTCACCCCTCCACTTT. This translates into CASSLLDSAGDSPLHF.

The chain uses TRBV7-3 and TRBJ2-3, with 10 bases identical to TRBD2. Looked up from germline, CDR1 is SGHTA and CDR2 is FQGTGA. The length of the CDR3 is 16 residues. The ends lost 4 bases at V and 1 base at J; junction bases unmatched: 5. The CDR3 nucleotides read TGTGCCAGCAGCTCCCAAAGCGGGGGGGGCACAGATACGCAGTATTTT. Protein product: CASSSQSGGGTDTQYF.

This clone occurred a few times. The genes are TRBV25-1 and TRBJ2-7; weak D call: TRBD2 (5 bases). This CDR3 is 16 amino acids long. The germline CDR1 and CDR2 sequences are MGHDK and SYGVNS. V was cut by 3 bases and J by 4 bases, with 19 bases left in between. The CDR3 DNA reads as TGTGCCAGCAGTGAGAAGAGTCGGACGGAGGATTACGAGCAGTACGTC. It yields the protein CASSEKSRTEDYEQYV.

V is TRBV6-6 and J is TRBJ1-5; D is unclear. The germline gives CDR1 MNHNY, CDR2 SVGAGI (reference sequence). V lost 0 bases and J lost 4, with 7 bases in between. The CDR3 length is 14 residues. CDR3 sequence reads: CASSYSRENQPQHF. In DNA form, the CDR3 reads TGTGCCAGCAGTTACTCGCGGGAGAATCAGCCCCAGCATTTT.

The chain has TRBV27 and TRBJ1-2; D is unclear. The CDR3 is 14 residues long. Germline V CDR1 and CDR2: MNHEY, SMNVEV (reference sequence). Trimming removed 0 bases at V and 4 bases at J, with 9 bases between. For the CDR3, the DNA is TGTGCCAGCAGTTTATCGTCAGGAACCTATGGCTACACCTTC. Translated, it gives CASSLSSGTYGYTF.

The rearrangement joins TRBV29-1 to TRBJ2-4; 10 nucleotides line up with TRBD1. V dropped 8 bases and J dropped 3; count of bases not matched to a gene: 7. Germline CDR1 reads SQVTM; CDR2 reads ANQGSEA. The CDR3 runs to 14 residues. The CDR3 nucleotides read TGCAGCCTCCGGGACAGGGGACTCAAAAACATTCAGTACTTC. Amino acids: CSLRDRGLKNIQYF.

J is TRBJ1-1 and V is TRBV19; 10 bases fit TRBD1. This CDR3 has 15 amino acids. CDR1 and CDR2 (germline): LNHDA, SQIVND (reference sequence). J was trimmed by 6 bases and V by 3 bases; bases with no gene match: 7. The CDR3 loop reads CASSMWDRGKAEAFF. DNA of the CDR3: TGTGCCAGTAGTATGTGGGACAGGGGCAAGGCTGAAGCTTTCTTT.

In this sample, this clone turned up once. CDR3 sequence: CASSLWGPGGTQETQYF. CDR3 sequence (DNA): TGTGCCAGCAGCTTATGGGGCCCTGGCGGTACCCAAGAGACCCAGTACTTC. This sequence joins TRBV7-2 and TRBJ2-5; perhaps TRBD1 as D (5 bases). The V and J ends lost 2 bases and 1 base respectively, with 17 bases between them. The CDR3 runs to 17 residues. Looked up from germline, CDR1 is SGHTA and CDR2 is FQGNSA.